These 8 T cell receptor beta chains came from one sample sequenced in a study of T cells expressing NK-cell markers. TCRdb reprocessed the 5' RACE reads and keeps a single row for each CDR3 protein, giving no DNA. The specimen's table records around 550,000 distinct CDR3 sequences. The sequenced material came from blood T cells: a sorted CD56 or NKG2C T cell subset, CD4+ or CD8+ T cells, or bulk PBMC T cells (not recorded which). These receptors all come from a man younger than 35 in good health.

The chain employs TRBV5-1 and TRBJ2-1; TCRdb proposes TRBD2, but this gene call is untestable without DNA. The CDR3 extends over 15 amino acids. Germline V gene lookup returns CDR1 SGHRS and CDR2 YFSETQ. The CDR3 loop is CASSLLATSRNEQFF.

The chain couples TRBV7-9 to TRBJ1-2; TCRdb gives TRBD1 as the D gene, but with no DNA this cannot be confirmed. Per germline, CDR1 SEHNR and CDR2 FQNEAQ (reference sequence). This CDR3 is 14 amino acids long. The CDR3 loop is CASSLVGGKDGYTF. Full variable domain (rest looked up from reference TRBV7-9 and TRBJ1-2): DTGVSQNPRHKITKRGQNVTFRCDPISEHNRLYWYRQTLGQGPEFLTYFQNEAQLEKSRLLSDRFSAERPKGSFSTLEIQRTEQGDSAMYLCASSLVGGKDGYTFGSGTRLTVV.

The rearrangement links TRBV7-2 to TRBJ2-7; the TCRdb call, TRBD2, lacks DNA for checking. Germline values: CDR1 SGHTA, CDR2 FQGNSA. The CDR3 is made up of 15 amino acids. The CDR3 here is CASSLVTAGVREQYF.

The chain has TRBV5-1 and TRBJ2-3; TCRdb proposes TRBD2, but this gene call is untestable without DNA. The CDR3 loop spans 18 amino acids. Germline loops: CDR1 SGHRS, CDR2 YFSETQ. CDR3: CASSPPSTSGRPADTQYF.

The chain uses TRBV12-3 or TRBV12-4 and TRBJ1-5. The CDR3 is 14 amino acids. The CDR3 loop reads CASMYGRLKSPQHF.

CDR3 protein: CASSRTGGVGELFF. The chain couples TRBV9 to TRBJ2-2; TCRdb outputs TRBD1, but without DNA this stays unchecked. Germline-derived CDR1 and CDR2 are SGDLS and YYNGEE. CDR3 length: 14 amino acids.

V and J are TRBV20-1 and TRBJ2-1; the TCRdb call, TRBD1, lacks DNA for checking. The CDR3 is 16 residues long. CDR1 and CDR2 from the germline V gene are DFQATT and SNEGSKA (reference sequence). CDR3 loop: CSARDFRQGANNEQFF.

The V gene is TRBV29-1, the J gene TRBJ1-4. Germline V gene data show CDR1 as SQVTM and CDR2 as ANQGSEA. There are 13 residues in the CDR3. The CDR3 region is CSVERISREKLFF.